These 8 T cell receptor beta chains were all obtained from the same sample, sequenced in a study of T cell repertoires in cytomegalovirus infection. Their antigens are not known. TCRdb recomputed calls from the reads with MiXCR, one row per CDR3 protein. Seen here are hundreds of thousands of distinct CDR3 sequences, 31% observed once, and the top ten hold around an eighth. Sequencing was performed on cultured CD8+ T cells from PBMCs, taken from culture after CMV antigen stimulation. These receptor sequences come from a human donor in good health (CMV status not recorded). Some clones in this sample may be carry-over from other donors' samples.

The CDR3 DNA sequence: TGTGCCAGCAGTTACTCGGGTGGGGTGGGGGGTCTGGATCAGCCCCAGCATTTT. Its translation: CASSYSGGVGGLDQPQHF. The chain links TRBV6-6 to TRBJ1-5; possible D gene TRBD1, 5 bases. Germline V lookup: CDR1 MNHNY, CDR2 SVGAGI (reference sequence). The CDR3 runs to 18 residues. Trimming removed 0 bases at V and 5 bases at J, with 20 bases between.

Written as DNA, the CDR3 is TGTGCCAGCAGTTTTATCCCGAGATCCGAACTAAACAATGAGCAGTTCTTC. Translation: CASSFIPRSELNNEQFF. The chain carries TRBV6-2 or TRBV6-3 and TRBJ2-1, with D hard to call. The germline gives CDR1 MNHEY, CDR2 SVGEGT. CDR3 length: 17 amino acids. Trimming removed 4 bases from V and 5 bases from J, with 21 bases in between.

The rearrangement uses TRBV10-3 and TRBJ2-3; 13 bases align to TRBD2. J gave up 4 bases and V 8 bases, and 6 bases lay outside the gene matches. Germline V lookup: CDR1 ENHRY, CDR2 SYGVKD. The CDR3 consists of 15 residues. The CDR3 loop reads CAIQGLAGEPDTQYF. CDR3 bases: TGTGCCATCCAAGGACTAGCGGGGGAACCAGATACGCAGTATTTT.

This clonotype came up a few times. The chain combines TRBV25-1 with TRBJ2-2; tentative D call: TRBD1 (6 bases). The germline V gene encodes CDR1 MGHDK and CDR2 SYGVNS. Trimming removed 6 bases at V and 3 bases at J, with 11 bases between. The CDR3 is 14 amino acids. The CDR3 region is CASRHYRDTGELFF. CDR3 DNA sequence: TGTGCCAGCAGGCATTACAGGGACACCGGGGAGCTGTTTTTT.

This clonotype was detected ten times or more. In DNA, the CDR3 is TGTGCCAGCAGCCGCGTGGGGGGGAGGGCAGATACGCAGTATTTT. Protein product: CASSRVGGRADTQYF. The chain recombines TRBV7-2 with TRBJ2-3; TRBD2 matches 7 bases. The CDR3 extends over 15 amino acids. J lost 4 bases, V lost 5 bases, and 9 bases had no gene match. The germline gives CDR1 SGHTA, CDR2 FQGNSA. Variable domain in full (rest from reference TRBV7-2 and TRBJ2-3): GAGVSQSPSNKVTEKGKDVELRCDPISGHTALYWYRQSLGQGLEFLIYFQGNSAPDKSGLPSDRFSAERTGGSVSTLTIQRTQQEDSAVYLCASSRVGGRADTQYFGPGTRLTVL.

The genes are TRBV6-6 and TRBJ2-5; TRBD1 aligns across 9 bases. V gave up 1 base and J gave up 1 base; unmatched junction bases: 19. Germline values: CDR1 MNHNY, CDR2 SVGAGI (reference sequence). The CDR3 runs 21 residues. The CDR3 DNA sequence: TGTGCCAGCAGTTACTTGATAATGGGACAGGGAGGAGGGGGTACCCAAGAGACCCAGTACTTC. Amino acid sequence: CASSYLIMGQGGGGTQETQYF.

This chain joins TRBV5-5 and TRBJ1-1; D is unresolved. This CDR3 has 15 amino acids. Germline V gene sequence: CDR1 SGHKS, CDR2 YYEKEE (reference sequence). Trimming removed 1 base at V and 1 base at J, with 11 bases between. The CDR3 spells CASSLKSPWNTEAFF. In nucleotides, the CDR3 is TGTGCCAGCAGCTTGAAGTCTCCATGGAACACTGAAGCTTTCTTT. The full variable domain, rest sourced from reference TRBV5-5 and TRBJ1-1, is DAGVTQSPTHLIKTRGQQVTLRCSPISGHKSVSWYQQVLGQGPQFIFQYYEKEERGRGNFPDRFSARQFPNYSSELNVNALLLGDSALYLCASSLKSPWNTEAFFGQGTRLTVV.

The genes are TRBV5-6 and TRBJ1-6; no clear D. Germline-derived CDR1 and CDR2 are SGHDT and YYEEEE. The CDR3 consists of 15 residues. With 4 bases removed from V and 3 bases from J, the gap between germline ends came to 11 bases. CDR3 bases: TGTGCCAGCAGCCCCCCTTGGGACTATAATTCACCCCTCCACTTT. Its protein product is CASSPPWDYNSPLHF.